This is a list of T cell receptor beta chains from one sample in a study of blood T cells in healthy people across ages. TCRdb re-analysed the 5' RACE reads in MiXCR, keeping a single row per CDR3 protein. The sample holds 650,000 to 700,000 distinct CDR3 sequences; over 40% are singletons and the top ten take about 14%. The specimen was blood. The source of these receptors is an elderly woman in good health. Each CDR3 is given with its conserved first and last residue. A D gene is named only where the DNA matches it firmly. Only part of the rows carry a size: once, few, many, or a class if the clone is expanded.

TRBJ2-4 | NA | NA | TRBV28 | TGTGCCAGCAGTTCTTGGACAGAGACAGCCAAAAACATTCAGTACTTC | CASSSWTETAKNIQYF
TRBJ1-1 | TRBD1 | NA | TRBV7-9 | TGTGCCAGCAGCTTAGTAGGGTCAGGGGGACTGAACACTGAAGCTTTCTTT | CASSLVGSGGLNTEAFF
TRBJ2-3 | TRBD1 | NA | TRBV6-4 | TGTGCCAGCAGTATGACGGACAGGGATACGCAGTATTTT | CASSMTDRDTQYF
TRBJ2-1 | TRBD2 | NA | TRBV30 | TGTGCCTGGGTAGGACTAGCGGGGGTCTACAATGAGCAGTTCTTC | CAWVGLAGVYNEQFF
TRBJ2-3 | NA | many | TRBV28 | TGTGCCAGCAGTTTAGTCGGCAGTTTCACAGATACGCAGTATTTT | CASSLVGSFTDTQYF
TRBJ2-1 | TRBD2 | NA | TRBV9 | TGTGCCGGCAGCGCTACCGGCGGGGGGGCCATGAGCTCCTACAATGAGCAGTTCTTC | CAGSATGGGAMSSYNEQFF
TRBJ2-2 | TRBD1 | few | TRBV28 | TGTGCCAGTTGGACAGGCTCCAGTAACACCGGGGAGCTGTTTTTT | CASWTGSSNTGELFF
TRBJ2-3 | NA | NA | TRBV20-1 | TGCAGTGCTAGAGCGGGGGCGATCACAGATACGCAGTATTTT | CSARAGAITDTQYF
TRBJ2-7 | NA | many | TRBV13 | TGTGCCAGCAGCTTAGGGGGCCCAATGGCGTACTTC | CASSLGGPMAYF
TRBJ2-3 | NA | once | TRBV25-1 | TGTGCCAGCACGAAAGAGAGACTCCCAGATACGCAGTATTTT | CASTKERLPDTQYF
TRBJ1-2 | NA | NA | TRBV9 | TGTGCCAGCAGCGTAGGGGGGAACCGTAACTATGGCTACACCTTC | CASSVGGNRNYGYTF
TRBJ1-2 | TRBD1 | NA | TRBV5-1 | TGCGCCAGCAGCTGGGGACAGGGGGCGTCTTACGGCTACACCTTC | CASSWGQGASYGYTF
TRBJ1-5 | NA | NA | TRBV7-9 | TGTGCCAGCAGTCCAGGAGAGGGCCAGCCCCAGCATTTT | CASSPGEGQPQHF
TRBJ2-5 | NA | NA | TRBV5-1 | TGCGCCAGCAGCCCGATTCAACAAGAGACCCAGTACTTC | CASSPIQQETQYF
TRBJ2-3 | NA | many | TRBV28 | TGTGCCAGCACCCCAACACGTGATACGCAGTATTTT | CASTPTRDTQYF
TRBJ2-7 | NA | many | TRBV12-3/TRBV12-4 | TGTGCCAGCAGTTACCGCCGGGGGCCCTACGAGCAGTACTTC | CASSYRRGPYEQYF
TRBJ1-2 | NA | many | TRBV7-2 | TGTGCCAGCACCCCACTCGACAGGACTGGCTACACCTTC | CASTPLDRTGYTF
TRBJ2-3 | NA | NA | TRBV20-1 | TGCAGTGCTAGCGGGAGTGGTGATACGCAGTATTTT | CSASGSGDTQYF
TRBJ2-1 | TRBD1 | many | TRBV20-1 | TGCAGTGCACCCGGACAGGGCTCCTACAATGAGCAGTTCTTC | CSAPGQGSYNEQFF
TRBJ2-5 | TRBD1 | once | TRBV9 | TGTGCCAGCAGCAGAGTTTCGACAGGGGGCCCCAAGGAAGAGACCCAGTACTTC | CASSRVSTGGPKEETQYF
TRBJ2-3 | TRBD2 | NA | TRBV11-3 | TGTGCCAGCAGGGGACTAGCGGGTCTAACGCAGTATTTT | CASRGLAGLTQYF
TRBJ2-5 | NA | few | TRBV11-2 | TGTGCCAGCAGCTCCGGGCAGCCTGGGTTCTATGAGCAGTACTTC | CASSSGQPGFYEQYF
TRBJ2-7 | TRBD1 | many | TRBV12-3/TRBV12-4 | TGTGCCAGCAGTAGGACAGGGAAGGGCGAGCAGTACTTC | CASSRTGKGEQYF
TRBJ2-7 | TRBD1 | NA | TRBV11-2 | TGTGCCAGCACCGGACAGGGGGTCTACGAGCAGTACTTC | CASTGQGVYEQYF
TRBJ1-4 | NA | once | TRBV5-1 | TGCGCCAGCAGCTTGGCAGAAAATGAAAAACTGTTTTTT | CASSLAENEKLFF
TRBJ2-3 | TRBD1 | NA | TRBV14 | TGTGCCAGCAGCCAAGCTCCGGGACAGCTCACAGATACGCAGTATTTT | CASSQAPGQLTDTQYF
TRBJ2-5 | TRBD1 | few | TRBV2 | TGTGCCAGTACAGGGGAGAGCCAAGAGACCCAGTACTTC | CASTGESQETQYF
TRBJ1-3 | NA | NA | TRBV12-3/TRBV12-4 | TGTGCCAGCAGTTTAGCGCTATTCTCGGAAGGGGGAAACACCATATATTTT | CASSLALFSEGGNTIYF
TRBJ2-6 | NA | many | TRBV29-1 | TGCAGCGTGTCCCGGGGTTCTGGGGCCAACGTCCTGACTTTC | CSVSRGSGANVLTF
TRBJ1-3 | NA | NA | TRBV12-3/TRBV12-4 | TGTGCCAGCGTCAAGGGGGGCAACTCTGGAAACACCATATATTTT | CASVKGGNSGNTIYF
TRBJ2-3 | NA | NA | TRBV7-3 | TGTGCCAGCAGCTCCTACTTGACAGATACGCAGTATTTT | CASSSYLTDTQYF
TRBJ2-7 | NA | once | TRBV3-1 | TGTGCCAGCAGCCAAGACCAGAACGAGCAGCACTTC | CASSQDQNEQHF
TRBJ2-3 | NA | many | TRBV5-1 | TGCGCCAGCATGAAACCCAGGGGAAACACAGATACGCAGTATTTT | CASMKPRGNTDTQYF
TRBJ2-4 | NA | NA | TRBV21-1 | TGTGCCAGCAGCAAAAACAGGGCGGCCAAAAACATTCAGTACTTC | CASSKNRAAKNIQYF
TRBJ2-5 | NA | NA | TRBV7-2 | TGTGCCAGCAGCCGGGCGGGGAGATACCAAGAGACCCAGTACTTC | CASSRAGRYQETQYF
TRBJ2-7 | NA | few | TRBV5-1 | TGCGCCAGCAGCGCAGACAGAGGCTCCTACGAGCAGTACTTC | CASSADRGSYEQYF
TRBJ1-6 | NA | NA | TRBV20-1 | TGCAGTGCTAGAGATCATAAGGGCGGGGGAAATTCACCCCTCCACTTT | CSARDHKGGGNSPLHF